The rows below give T cell receptor beta chains drawn from one sample of a study of post-analysis software for immune sequencing data. Using its own MiXCR run on the PCR reads, TCRdb lists one record per CDR3 protein. The sample holds roughly 730,000 distinct CDR3 sequences, around 27% seen once. The source material was blood. The origin of the receptors is a girl between 5 and 17 years old with multiple sclerosis. Each CDR3 is given without its conserved first and last residue.

V	CDR3
TRBV7-9	ASRLDGYEQY
TRBV5-1	ASSVTGAEEQY
TRBV12-3/TRBV12-4	ASSRLKDRGAF
TRBV14	ASSPYPDSDEQY
TRBV20-1	SARPTAYEQY
TRBV20-1	SASPLAGRPDTQY
TRBV7-9	ASSSSGTGSLGGYT
TRBV7-8	ASTPTPGQGREQY
TRBV28	ASSWTGLNQPQH
TRBV4-1	ASSHGGANQPQH
TRBV6-6	ASSGGGDIQY
TRBV20-1	SASALLAGGRSYNEQF
TRBV12-3/TRBV12-4	ASTLWGRTNYGYT
TRBV6-5	ASSATRGGNQPQH
TRBV7-8	ASSLEAGRAKNIQY
TRBV4-3	ASSQDAGGSYEQY
TRBV7-9	ASSFPRTATLNSYEQY
TRBV12-3/TRBV12-4	ASSLALAGGYTDTQY
TRBV20-1	SARAFFSAGKRDTQY
TRBV19	ASGRLSEQY
TRBV27	ASSTTPPGQLISYEQY
TRBV29-1	STGSGGGIYYGYT
TRBV9	ASKGSPTGELF
TRBV6-5	ASRSPFGHEQY
TRBV7-2	ASSPTGGRPQH
TRBV12-3/TRBV12-4	ASSTSYRSSTQY
TRBV11-2	ASSLGGEGGYEQY
TRBV5-1	ASSLATGGPGETQY
TRBV7-6	ASSLRPPGRGNYGYT
TRBV6-5	ASSYSLGRLANYGYT
TRBV2	ASSWGTSGGYQETQY
TRBV3-1	ASSQELAGIRLSTDTQY